This T cell receptor beta chain is from a study of blood T cell repertoires in COVID-19. In the authors' methods: Researchers report that nucleated cell counts were estimated from reference gene primer amplification. The protocol was immunoSEQ multiplex PCR, while the TCRdb copy is restricted to in-frame clones and leaves out a portion. V, J and clone size were drawn from that table, and D and trimming were deduced from the DNA. The sample shows fewer than 400,000 clones, 75% to 90% of them seen only once. The V gene end was trimmed by 8 bases and the J gene end by 5 bases; junction bases not matched to a gene: 7. Germline CDR1 and CDR2: LNHNV and YYDKDF (reference sequence). CDR3 size: 14 residues. Self-reported history from a screening survey and questionnaire set each donor's cohort.

Specimen: PBMCs or T cells enriched from blood (not recorded which). This clonotype originated in a man aged 55 to 70 who had recovered from COVID-19. The V gene is TRBV15, the J gene TRBJ2-1; 9 nucleotides align to TRBD2. The CDR3 nucleotides read TGTGCCACCCGACGAGCTAGCGGGGACAATGAGCAGTTCTTC. Its translation is CATRRASGDNEQFF.